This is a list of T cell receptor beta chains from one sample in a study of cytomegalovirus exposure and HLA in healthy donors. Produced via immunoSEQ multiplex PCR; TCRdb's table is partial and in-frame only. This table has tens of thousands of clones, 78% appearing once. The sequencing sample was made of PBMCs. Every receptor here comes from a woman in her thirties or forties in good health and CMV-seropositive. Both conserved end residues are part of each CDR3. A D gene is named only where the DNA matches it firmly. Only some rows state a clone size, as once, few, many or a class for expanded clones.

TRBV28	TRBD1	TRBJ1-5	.	CASSRKTGGGQPQHF	TGTGCCAGCAGCCGAAAAACAGGGGGCGGTCAGCCCCAGCATTTT
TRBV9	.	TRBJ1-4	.	CASSVVRTPEANEKLFF	TGTGCCAGCAGCGTAGTCCGGACCCCGGAGGCTAATGAAAAACTGTTTTTT
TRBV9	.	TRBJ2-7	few	CASSGKAANPSYEQYF	TGTGCCAGCAGCGGAAAAGCGGCGAACCCTTCCTACGAGCAGTACTTC
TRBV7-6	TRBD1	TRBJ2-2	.	CASSLGQGGSGELFF	TGTGCCAGCAGCCTGGGACAGGGTGGCAGCGGGGAGCTGTTTTTT
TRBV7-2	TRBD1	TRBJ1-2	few	CASSAGQGDYGYTF	TGTGCCAGCAGCGCCGGACAGGGTGACTATGGCTACACCTTC
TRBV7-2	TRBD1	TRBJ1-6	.	CASSTRDRGTNSPLHF	TGTGCCAGCAGCACCAGGGACAGGGGGACCAATTCACCCCTCCACTTT
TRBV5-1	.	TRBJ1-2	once	CASSMTFYGYTF	TGCGCCAGCAGCATGACTTTCTATGGCTACACCTTC
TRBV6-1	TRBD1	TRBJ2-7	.	CASTREGTGGYEQYF	TGTGCCAGCACCAGAGAGGGGACAGGGGGCTACGAGCAGTACTTC
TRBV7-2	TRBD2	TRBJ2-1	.	CASSFWTSGGGGNEQFF	TGTGCCAGCAGCTTCTGGACTAGCGGGGGAGGAGGCAATGAGCAGTTCTTC
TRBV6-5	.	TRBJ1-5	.	CAVGGNQPQHF	TGTGCGGTAGGGGGCAATCAGCCCCAGCATTTT
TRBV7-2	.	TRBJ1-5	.	CASSSVNQPQHF	TGTGCCAGCAGCTCCGTCAATCAGCCCCAGCATTTT
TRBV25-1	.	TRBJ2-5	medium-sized	CASSERGHGETQYF	TGTGCCAGCAGTGAAAGGGGCCATGGGGAGACCCAGTACTTC
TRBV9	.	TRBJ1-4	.	CASSAHAVGGNEKLFF	TGTGCCAGCAGCGCCCACGCGGTGGGGGGAAATGAAAAACTGTTTTTT
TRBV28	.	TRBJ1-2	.	CASRSQAENYGYTF	TGTGCCAGCAGATCTCAGGCTGAGAACTATGGCTACACCTTC
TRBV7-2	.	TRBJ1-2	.	CASSPGVIHGYTF	TGTGCCAGCAGCCCCGGAGTTATCCATGGCTACACCTTC
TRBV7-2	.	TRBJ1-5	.	CASSQQGDQPQHF	TGTGCCAGCAGTCAACAGGGAGATCAGCCCCAGCATTTT
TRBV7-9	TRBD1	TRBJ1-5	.	CSSSLSAQGGQPQHF	TGTTCCAGCAGCTTATCCGCACAGGGGGGACAGCCCCAGCATTTT
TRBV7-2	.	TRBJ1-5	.	CASSLGTYSNQPQHF	TGTGCCAGCAGCTTAGGGACATATAGCAATCAGCCCCAGCATTTT
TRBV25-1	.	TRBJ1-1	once	CASSVHAGEAFF	TGTGCCAGCAGTGTCCATGCGGGGGAAGCTTTCTTT
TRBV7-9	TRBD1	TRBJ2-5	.	CASSFSQGARETQYF	TGTGCCAGCAGCTTCTCCCAGGGGGCGAGGGAGACCCAGTACTTC
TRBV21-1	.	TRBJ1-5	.	CASGLVNQPQHF	TGTGCCAGCGGCCTGGTCAATCAGCCCCAGCATTTT
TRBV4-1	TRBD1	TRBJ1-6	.	CASSQDGQGHSPLHF	TGCGCCAGCAGCCAAGATGGACAGGGTCATTCACCCCTCCACTTT
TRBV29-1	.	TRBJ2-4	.	CSVGQPGAKNIQYF	TGCAGCGTTGGGCAGCCGGGGGCCAAAAACATTCAGTACTTC
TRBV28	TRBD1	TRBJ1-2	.	CASSPPGQGVHGYTF	TGTGCCAGCAGTCCGCCGGGACAGGGGGTCCATGGCTACACCTTC
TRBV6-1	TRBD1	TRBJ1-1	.	CASSASGTGTEAFF	TGTGCCAGCAGTGCCTCCGGGACAGGCACCGAAGCTTTCTTT
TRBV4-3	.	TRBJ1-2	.	CASSQGRGYGYTF	TGCGCCAGCAGCCAAGGCAGGGGCTATGGCTACACCTTC